Shown below are 25 T cell receptor beta chains from a single sample sequenced in a study of T cell repertoires in cytomegalovirus infection (dated by TCRdb to about 2019). This sample was sequenced with an Illumina HiSeq 1500. TCRdb's own reprocessing of the public reads used fastp at Q25 and MiXCR and kept productive beta chains. One record per CDR3 amino acid sequence lists the most common genes and DNA. Across this sample there are hundreds of thousands of distinct CDR3 sequences, with 8% to 9.5% seen only once. The ten biggest clones cover over 3.5% of the sample. The sequenced sample was PBMCs. These receptors were obtained from a human donor in good health (CMV status not recorded). Some clones in this sample may be carry-over from other donors' samples.

This clonotype was observed at least ten times. The chain carries TRBV7-2 and TRBJ2-7, with TRBD2 matching 7 bases. CDR3 length: 13 amino acids. V lost 6 bases to trimming and J lost 4 bases; unmatched junction nucleotides: 6. Germline V gene sequence: CDR1 SGHTA, CDR2 FQGNSA. CDR3 in DNA: TGTGCCAGCAGTTTCAGGGAGGGGTACGAGCAGTACTTC. Residues: CASSFREGYEQYF.

This clonotype was picked up a small number of times. The CDR3 DNA reads as TGTGCCAGCAGCTTAGTGGCCGGGGGGCGCGGTGGCTACACCTTC. Protein: CASSLVAGGRGGYTF. The genes are TRBV7-2 and TRBJ1-2, with D possibly TRBD1 on 6 matching bases. Deletions cut 1 base from V and 7 bases from J, with 16 bases between. CDR1 SGHTA and CDR2 FQGNSA come from the germline V gene. The CDR3 runs 15 residues.

The V and J genes are TRBV29-1 and TRBJ2-1, with 9 nucleotides matching TRBD2. Unmatched junction bases numbered 3, after V lost 3 bases and J lost 0 bases. There are 15 residues in the CDR3. Germline CDR1 reads SQVTM; CDR2 reads ANQGSEA. The CDR3 nucleotides are TGCAGCGTTGACTTTAGCGGGAGCTCCTACAATGAGCAGTTCTTC. It codes for CSVDFSGSSYNEQFF.

In its sample, this clonotype was seen many times. V is TRBV6-2 or TRBV6-3 and J is TRBJ2-3; no definite D call. The CDR3 has 14 residues. The V gene's germline CDR1 is MNHEY and CDR2 SVGEGT. V dropped 4 bases and J dropped 6 bases, with 14 bases sitting between them. The CDR3 reads CASSSLTGRDTQYF. In DNA form, the CDR3 reads TGTGCCAGCAGTTCCTTGACTGGAAGGGATACGCAGTATTTT.

J is TRBJ2-1 and V is TRBV27; D unclear. Between the trimmed V and J ends, which lost 7 bases and 3 bases, there was a span of 10 bases. CDR3 length: 13 residues. The germline CDR1 and CDR2 sequences are MNHEY and SMNVEV (reference sequence). CDR3 amino acids: CASTRADYNEQFF. As DNA, the CDR3 is TGTGCCAGCACTCGGGCAGACTACAATGAGCAGTTCTTC.

This clonotype was seen only a few times. This rearrangement joins TRBV2 to TRBJ1-2; D remains ambiguous. Germline V CDR1 and CDR2: SNHLY, FYNNEI. The CDR3 has 14 residues. Trimming pared 10 bases from V and 1 base from J, leaving 16 bases between. This CDR3 reads CATASRISNYGYTF. CDR3 bases: TGTGCCACCGCGAGCCGGATCAGTAACTATGGCTACACCTTC.

Many counts were recorded for this clonotype. This rearrangement joins TRBV7-2 to TRBJ1-2; a possible D gene is TRBD1 (5 bases). Germline V lookup: CDR1 SGHTA, CDR2 FQGNSA. The ends were cut back, 1 base at V and 0 bases at J, with 15 bases in the middle. This CDR3 is 17 amino acids long. CDR3 DNA: TGTGCCAGCAGCTTAGAAATAAGACAGATCCCTAACTATGGCTACACCTTC. Encoded protein: CASSLEIRQIPNYGYTF.

At least ten counts were recorded for this clonotype. The chain recombines TRBV7-9 with TRBJ2-2; D is unresolved. The CDR3 is 15 amino acids. The V gene lost 5 bases and the J gene lost 4 bases, with 14 bases spanning the gap. Germline loops: CDR1 SEHNR, CDR2 FQNEAQ (reference sequence). The DNA of the CDR3 is TGTGCCAGCAGCCCGATCGATGGACCCACCGGGGAGCTGTTTTTT. Translating gives CASSPIDGPTGELFF.

This clonotype has only one observation. V gene TRBV12-3 or TRBV12-4 combines with J gene TRBJ2-5; TRBD1 matches 9 bases. CDR3 size: 15 residues. V shed 5 bases and J 5 bases; nucleotides not matched to a gene: 9. The CDR3 reads CASSLDRGKKETQYF. CDR3 coding DNA: TGTGCCAGCAGTCTTGACAGGGGGAAAAAGGAGACCCAGTACTTC.

In regard to this clonotype: This may come from a read error, since a much larger clone is one base off. CDR3 sequence reads: CASSLRQGGNNEAFF. CDR3 DNA sequence: TGTGCCAGCAGCTTACGGCAGGGTGGCAACAATGAAGCTTTCTTT. The chain joins TRBV7-3 to TRBJ1-1, with a tentative D call TRBD1 (5 bases). This CDR3 has 15 amino acids. The germline V gene encodes CDR1 SGHTA and CDR2 FQGTGA. Combining the CDR3 with reference TRBV7-3 and TRBJ1-1 gives the whole variable domain GAGVSQTPSNKVTEKGKYVELRCDPISGHTALYWYRQSLGQGPEFLIYFQGTGAADDSGLPNDRFFAVRPEGSVSTLKIQRTERGDSAVYLCASSLRQGGNNEAFFGQGTRLTVV.

There are a few counts of this clonotype. The CDR3 DNA reads TGTGCCAGCAGCCAAGAACAGTTCTCCTATGGCTACACCTTC. This translates into CASSQEQFSYGYTF. The rearrangement joins TRBV5-4 to TRBJ1-2; no firm D call. From germline, CDR1 is SGHNT and CDR2 YYREEE (reference sequence). This CDR3 comprises 14 residues. The V gene lost 4 bases and the J gene lost 4 bases, with 14 bases spanning the gap.

At least ten counts were recorded for this clonotype. The chain joins TRBV7-8 to TRBJ2-3; D might be TRBD1 or TRBD2, each matching 6 bases. CDR3 length equals 15 residues. Germline CDR1 reads SGHVS; CDR2 reads FQNEAQ. Trimming stripped 4 bases from V and 5 bases from J, with 16 bases between. This CDR3 reads CASSSRGPTLDTQYF. CDR3 DNA: TGTGCCAGCAGCTCCCGGGGGCCGACCTTAGATACGCAGTATTTT.

This clonotype was counted only a few times. The V and J genes are TRBV12-3 or TRBV12-4 and TRBJ2-2; possibly TRBD1 for D (5 bases). The CDR3 is 15 residues long. Trimming stripped 6 bases from V and 6 bases from J, with 17 bases between. The DNA of the CDR3 is TGTGCCAGCAGGAAGCCCAGGGCCGTGCCCGGGGAGCTGTTTTTT. Translating it yields CASRKPRAVPGELFF.

The table lists this clonotype with many counts. The chain carries TRBV6-2 or TRBV6-3 and TRBJ2-1, with TRBD2 as a possible D gene (6 bases). The CDR3 extends over 15 amino acids. Germline V gene data show CDR1 as MNHEY and CDR2 as SVGEGT. With 7 bases removed from V and 4 bases from J, the gap between germline ends came to 17 bases. The CDR3 is CASISGHILYNEQFF. The CDR3 DNA follows: TGTGCCAGCATTAGCGGACATATCTTATACAATGAGCAGTTCTTC.

The V call is TRBV7-2, the J call TRBJ2-3, with 13 bases matching TRBD2. With V trimmed by 2 bases and J by 4 bases, 6 bases remained unmatched. This CDR3 has 17 residues. Per the germline V gene, CDR1 is SGHTA and CDR2 is FQGNSA. CDR3 sequence (DNA): TGTGCCAGCAGCTTATGGACTAGCGGGGGAGAGGCAGATACGCAGTATTTT. Translating it yields CASSLWTSGGEADTQYF.

This clonotype was observed a single time. The chain links TRBV6-2 or TRBV6-3 to TRBJ2-2, with 13 bases aligning to TRBD2. This CDR3 has 17 residues. Germline CDR1 reads MNHEY; CDR2 reads SVGEGT. Losses at the gene ends were 6 bases for V and 1 base for J; bases not matched to a gene: 5. CDR3 DNA: TGTGCCAGCAGCCCCCGACTAGCGGGAGGGAACACCGGGGAGCTGTTTTTT. This gives the protein CASSPRLAGGNTGELFF.

This clonotype was seen more than once but under ten times. The chain carries TRBV19 and TRBJ2-1; D is perhaps TRBD2 (5 bases). Trimming pared 0 bases from V and 8 bases from J, leaving 20 bases between. CDR3 length: 17 residues. Germline V gene sequence: CDR1 LNHDA, CDR2 SQIVND (reference sequence). CDR3 loop: CASSIDRDLLPRDEQFF. In DNA form, the CDR3 reads TGTGCCAGTAGTATAGATCGGGATTTACTCCCGAGGGATGAGCAGTTCTTC.

This clonotype has a handful of counts. V gene TRBV6-2 or TRBV6-3 combines with J gene TRBJ2-7, with a tentative D call TRBD1 (6 bases). Between the trimmed V and J ends, which lost 10 bases and 3 bases, there was a span of 13 bases. The CDR3 covers 12 residues. Germline V gene lookup returns CDR1 MNHEY and CDR2 SVGEGT. The CDR3, as DNA: TGTGCCACCTACGACAGGTTCTACGAGCAGTACTTC. Amino acids: CATYDRFYEQYF.

This clonotype was detected ten times or more. The V and J genes are TRBV15 and TRBJ1-2; D not resolved. CDR1 and CDR2 from the germline V gene are LNHNV and YYDKDF (reference sequence). The CDR3 is 14 residues long. V gave up 0 bases and J gave up 7 bases, with 12 bases separating them. The CDR3 reads CATSRETGIGGYTF. The CDR3 nucleotides are TGTGCCACCAGCAGAGAGACGGGCATCGGTGGCTACACCTTC. Looking up the rest from reference TRBV15 and TRBJ1-2 gives the full variable domain: DAMVIQNPRYQVTQFGKPVTLSCSQTLNHNVMYWYQQKSSQAPKLLFHYYDKDFNNEADTPDNFQSRRPNTSFCFLDIRSPGLGDTAMYLCATSRETGIGGYTFGSGTRLTVV.

This rearrangement joins TRBV12-3 or TRBV12-4 to TRBJ2-7; TRBD2 agrees at 11 bases. V gave up 6 bases and J gave up 5 bases; unmatched junction bases: 9. The CDR3 length is 15 residues. As DNA, the CDR3 is TGTGCCAGCAGCCTTATAGCGGGGGGGCCCCACGAGCAGTACTTC. Amino acids: CASSLIAGGPHEQYF.

The V and J genes are TRBV3-1 and TRBJ1-2, with D maybe TRBD1 (6 bases). The CDR3 extends over 16 amino acids. Germline assignment: CDR1 LGHDT and CDR2 YNNKEL (reference sequence). V gave up 4 bases and J gave up 0 bases, with 15 bases separating them. Here the CDR3 reads CASSRKGSGANYGYTF. The DNA for the CDR3 is TGTGCCAGCAGCCGAAAAGGGTCAGGGGCTAACTATGGCTACACCTTC.

Worth noting for this clonotype: A much larger clone lies a single base off, so this may be a read error. The DNA of the CDR3 is TGTGTCAGCAGCGGAAGAGGACAGCTGGGCGAGCAGTACTTC. Translation: CVSSGRGQLGEQYF. The chain recombines TRBV7-2 with TRBJ2-7; the D gene is possibly TRBD1 (6 bases). CDR1 SGHTA and CDR2 FQGNSA come from the germline V gene. The CDR3 covers 14 residues.

This clonotype was detected a few times. CDR3 nucleotide sequence: TGTGCCAGCAGTCCCTTCGGGGTAGGGGGGTTAGACGAGCAGTACTTC. Translated: CASSPFGVGGLDEQYF. The V call is TRBV28, the J call TRBJ2-7; D could derive from TRBD1 or TRBD2 (6 bases each). The V and J ends lost 5 bases and 5 bases respectively, with 22 bases between them. Germline lookup yields CDR1 MDHEN and CDR2 SYDVKM. The CDR3 covers 16 residues.

This clonotype was observed many times. The gene calls are TRBV7-2 and TRBJ2-6, with a possible D match to TRBD2 (6 bases). The CDR3 totals 17 residues. Trimming shortened V by 5 bases and J by 0 bases, and 14 bases separated the two germline ends. The germline CDR1 and CDR2 sequences are SGHTA and FQGNSA. CDR3 sequence: CASSPRGTVSGANVLTF. The CDR3 DNA reads as TGTGCCAGCAGCCCCCGCGGGACTGTCTCTGGGGCCAACGTCCTGACTTTC.

V usage is TRBV28 and J usage is TRBJ1-2; D gene unclear. V lost 8 bases, J lost 1 base, and 11 bases lay in between. In germline, CDR1 is MDHEN, CDR2 SYDVKM. The length of the CDR3 is 13 residues. The CDR3 DNA reads TGTGCCAGCGACGAGCCGGGTAACTATGGCTACACCTTC. This gives the protein CASDEPGNYGYTF.